This T cell receptor beta chain was retrieved from a study of human T cells and chemical hapten exposure (dated by TCRdb to 2020 to 2022). With respect to the entire study: For sensitization, 2% DPC in acetone was applied to a 2 cm by 2 cm area of upper inner arm skin. Patients additionally received weekly therapeutic DPC doses to the scalp throughout the approximately 24-week study period. Patch testing was performed on the upper back with Finn chambers containing 0.01% DPC, and the patch tests were scored after 6 days according to International Contact Dermatitis Research Group standards. Most of the patients in the cohort were female, and the cohort covered alopecia areata with under or over 50% scalp involvement, alopecia totalis and alopecia universalis. Libraries were pooled for sequencing, and per-sample TCR yields varied mainly because of small differences in library volumes within the pool. In alopecia patients, the study followed how the peripheral blood TCR repertoire changed in vivo over primary and secondary sensitization to diphenylcyclopropenone (DPC), a hapten. Blood samples were taken from patients before sensitization (week 0) and at 2, 6 and about 24 weeks after DPC sensitization. Roughly 30 alopecia patients provided blood for TCR sequencing at one to four time points (pre-sensitization, 2, 6 and 24 weeks). What the research found in general, with its limitations: DPC sensitization did not change how many TCRs were above 1 in 1000 frequency, and no evidence was found of alterations in global repertoire structure. Expanded TCRs formed significantly more large CDR3 similarity clusters than pre-sensitization or healthy control sets, consistent with antigen-driven responses. The number of PT1 expanded TCRs positively correlated with patch test score, significant at thresholds 8, 16 and 32 but not 4. Because all patients had alopecia, a presumed autoimmune disease, the immune response of the patients might differ from that of healthy individuals. Repeated subsampling changed both the strength of the expansion versus patch-test correlation and the threshold at which the correlation became significant.

Note on this clonotype: The antigen it binds to is not known. No base-level quality is on record; no much larger clone is a single base apart.

The CDR3 numbers 14 residues from cysteine through phenylalanine. Only the CDR3 region is kept as DNA, spanning 42 bases read in frame from base 1. For CDR1 and CDR2, the germline V gene lists MDHEN and SYDVKM. The V end gives up 7 bases and the J end 6 bases, leaving 9 bases in the junction not matched to a gene. The intended sense of this specimen's time point label: patch test 3, about 24 weeks after DPC sensitization. In light of the paper, this sample's treatment or condition label describes: therapeutic diphenylcyclopropenone sensitization with weekly scalp DPC. Blood at each patch-test visit was drawn before the patch test was applied. Patients were eligible if aged 18 to 70, diagnosed with alopecia and judged suitable for DPC therapy, and pregnant patients were excluded. Total RNA was isolated from unfractionated whole blood collected in Tempus Blood RNA tubes. The library relied on RACE. The sequencer was a NextSeq 500. During library preparation, unique molecular identifiers were attached to individual cDNA molecules so that TCRs could be counted in a quantitative, reproducible way. For every blood RNA sample, sequencing covered both the TCR alpha and TCR beta chains. The source study handled its data this way. Samples had a median of roughly 98,000 TCRs, with a range from roughly 20,000 to 690,600. The Decombinator software suite was used to annotate V, J and CDR3 in the TCR reads. Every sample was subsampled to the same number of TCRs (28,000) for the PS versus PT1 abundance plots. TCRs were defined as expanded if absent before sensitization and observed at least eight times at the 2-week time point. The public reads were reprocessed in TCRdb via fastp at Q25 and MiXCR, keeping in-frame beta chains. Rows matching on CDR3 protein sequence are summarized as one entry with the most common DNA and genes. TCRdb, not the authors, supplied the V and J calls. This sample lists about 190,000 distinct CDR3 sequences; about 22% were detected once. In total, the top ten clones hold roughly 2.3% of the sample.

This TCR was recovered from a woman in her thirties or forties with alopecia areata. Some clones in this sample may be carry-over from other donors' samples. In this chain, TRBV28 is recombined with TRBJ2-7; the central 10 bases match TRBD2. The material sequenced was whole blood, taken in connection with sensitization to the hapten diphenylcyclopropenone (DPC). At the DNA level, the sequence is TGTGCCAGCACTCCTGGGACTAGCGCCCTCGAGCAGTACTTC. Translated, this gives CASTPGTSALEQYF.